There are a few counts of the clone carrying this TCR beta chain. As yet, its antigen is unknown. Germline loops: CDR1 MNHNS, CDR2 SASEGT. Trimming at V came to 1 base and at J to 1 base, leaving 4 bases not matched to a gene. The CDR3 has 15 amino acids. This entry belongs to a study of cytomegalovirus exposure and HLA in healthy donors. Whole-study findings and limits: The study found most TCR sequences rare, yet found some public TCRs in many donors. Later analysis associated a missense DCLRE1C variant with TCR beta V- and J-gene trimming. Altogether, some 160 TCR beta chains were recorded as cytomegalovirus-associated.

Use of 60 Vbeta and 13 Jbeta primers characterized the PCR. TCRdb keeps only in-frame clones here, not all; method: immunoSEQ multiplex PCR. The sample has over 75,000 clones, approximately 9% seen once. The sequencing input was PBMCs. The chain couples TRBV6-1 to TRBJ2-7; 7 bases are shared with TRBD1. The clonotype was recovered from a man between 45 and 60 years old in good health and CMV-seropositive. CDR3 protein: CASSEGYRGSYEQYF. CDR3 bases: TGTGCCAGCAGTGAAGGTTACAGGGGTTCCTACGAGCAGTACTTC.